This paragraph covers one T cell receptor beta chain sequence. As yet, its antigen is unknown. This sample is drawn from a study of cytomegalovirus exposure and HLA in healthy donors. J was trimmed by 2 bases and V by 6 bases; bases with no gene match: 12. CDR3 length: 17 residues. Germline V CDR1 and CDR2: ENHRY, SYGVKD. PCR was performed using 60 Vbeta and 13 Jbeta primers. Sequencing used immunoSEQ multiplex PCR; TCRdb keeps in-frame clones, though not all of them. The repertoire holds 150,000 to 200,000 clones, 60% to 85% seen once, with roughly 7.4% in the top ten. Study-level results: Accurate prediction of most subjects' HLA-A and HLA-B alleles from TCR beta sequences was reported.

This sequence was found in a male donor in good health and CMV-seropositive. Sequences were obtained from PBMCs. This rearrangement joins TRBV10-3 to TRBJ2-7, with 11 bases lining up with TRBD1. CDR3 protein: CAIRGGSRDRGAYEQYF. The DNA of the CDR3 is TGTGCCATCAGGGGGGGTTCCCGGGACAGGGGGGCCTACGAGCAGTACTTC.